Here is one T cell receptor (beta chain) with its context. Enrolled through a virtual design, the participants were between roughly 18 and 100 years of age and came from under 30 US areas. The data are from a study of blood T cell repertoires in COVID-19. Measured with immunoSEQ multiplex PCR; TCRdb has only the in-frame clones, and not every one. This sample has 150,000 to 200,000 clones; 70% to 90% occur once, and the top ten carry roughly 0.8%. CDR3 length: 16 residues. The ends lost 4 bases at V and 3 bases at J; junction bases unmatched: 3. Germline V gives CDR1 SGHDN, CDR2 FVKESK. This chain joins TRBV14 and TRBJ2-1, with 13 bases aligning to TRBD2. The source is a young woman who had recovered from COVID-19. Sample: PBMCs or T cells enriched from blood (not recorded which). The CDR3 sequence: CASSLRTSGGYNEQFF. CDR3 coding DNA: TGTGCCAGCAGCCTCCGGACTAGCGGGGGCTACAATGAGCAGTTCTTC.